This T cell receptor (beta chain) emerged from a study of regulatory T cells in long-lasting Graves disease. As for time point: newly diagnosed GD, antithyroid drugs for less than 3 months. Generation of the TCR library employed RNA extracted from PBMCs. Trimming shortened V by 0 bases and J by 7 bases, and 8 bases separated the two germline ends. Germline values: CDR1 SGHKS, CDR2 YYEKEE (reference sequence). This CDR3 has 13 amino acids. This clonotype was observed many times. Arm-PCR with iRepertoire HTBI primers amplified the CDR3 regions for these TCR beta libraries. One entry per CDR3 protein, called by TCRdb with MiXCR from the multiplex PCR reads. The sample shows around 250,000 distinct CDR3 sequences, roughly a fifth of them seen only once.

The chain couples TRBV5-5 to TRBJ1-3; no reliable D call. The source material was peripheral blood mononuclear cells (PBMCs), sampled at new diagnosis, from a patient treated with antithyroid drugs. The TCR originated in a female donor with Graves disease. CDR3 DNA: TGTGCCAGCAGCTTGGAGGGAAGGAACACCATATATTTT. Its translation is CASSLEGRNTIYF.